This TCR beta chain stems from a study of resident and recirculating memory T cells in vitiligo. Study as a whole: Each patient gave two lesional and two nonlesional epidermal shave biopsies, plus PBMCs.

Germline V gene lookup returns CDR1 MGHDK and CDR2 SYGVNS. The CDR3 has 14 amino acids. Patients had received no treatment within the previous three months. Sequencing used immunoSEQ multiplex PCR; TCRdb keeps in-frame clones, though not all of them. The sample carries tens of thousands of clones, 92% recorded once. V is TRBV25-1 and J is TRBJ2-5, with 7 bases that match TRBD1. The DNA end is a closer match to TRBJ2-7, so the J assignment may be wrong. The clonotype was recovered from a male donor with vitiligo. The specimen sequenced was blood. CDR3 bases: TGTGCCAGCAGTGTAGACAGGGAAATCGACGAGCAGTACTTC. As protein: CASSVDREIDEQYF.